The next 28 T cell receptor beta chains were all read from a single sample in a study of patients and donors after allogeneic stem cell transplantation. TCRdb called the RT-PCR reads again in MiXCR, with one record for every CDR3 protein. The data contain hundreds of thousands of distinct CDR3 sequences, 16% of them seen just once; the ten biggest clones take up 7% to 7.5%. Sequenced: blood, either unsorted or a sorted T cell fraction (not recorded which). These receptors were obtained from a human donor who was either an allogeneic HSCT recipient or a stem cell or donor lymphocyte infusion donor (not recorded which). It is not recorded whose cells these are; they may come from a transplant donor.

This clonotype was counted only a few times. The chain has TRBV5-1 and TRBJ2-7; D is perhaps TRBD2 (7 bases). The CDR3 has 14 residues. V gave up 3 bases and J gave up 5 bases, with 15 bases separating them. CDR1 is SGHRS, CDR2 YFSETQ, per germline. The CDR3 DNA follows: TGCGCCAGCAGCTCCGTGGGGGGGCAGAACGAGCAGTACTTC. Translation gives CASSSVGGQNEQYF.

V gene TRBV12-3 or TRBV12-4 combines with J gene TRBJ2-3; 7 bases match TRBD2. V shed 5 bases and J 10 bases; nucleotides not matched to a gene: 6. The CDR3 consists of 12 residues. The CDR3 reads CASSPTSDPQYF. CDR3 in DNA: TGTGCCAGCAGTCCCACTAGCGATCCGCAGTATTTT.

This clonotype was recorded many times. The chain links TRBV7-8 to TRBJ2-7, with D possibly being TRBD1 (6 bases). Trimming stripped 4 bases from V and 3 bases from J, with 16 bases between. There are 15 residues in the CDR3. CDR1 and CDR2 (germline): SGHVS, FQNEAQ. The CDR3 bases are TGTGCCAGCAGCTCTCAACAGGGATGGGTCTACGAGCAGTACTTC. It specifies CASSSQQGWVYEQYF.

This chain connects TRBV6-1 to TRBJ1-5; 8 nucleotides align to TRBD1. The germline gives CDR1 MNHNS, CDR2 SASEGT. The CDR3 loop spans 15 amino acids. With V trimmed by 1 base and J by 5 bases, 4 bases remained unmatched. CDR3 residues: CASSEVGRGHQPQHF. The CDR3 DNA reads as TGTGCCAGCAGTGAAGTTGGCAGGGGGCATCAGCCCCAGCATTTT.

The chain carries TRBV15 and TRBJ2-7, with TRBD2 identical over 7 bases. With V trimmed by 1 base and J by 2 bases, 5 bases remained unmatched. The germline gives CDR1 LNHNV, CDR2 YYDKDF (reference sequence). This CDR3 is built from 15 residues. The DNA of the CDR3 is TGTGCCACCAGCAGAGTCGCTAGCGGCACCTACGAGCAGTACTTC. The encoded protein is CATSRVASGTYEQYF.

This clonotype was observed a handful of times. This chain connects TRBV20-1 to TRBJ2-3; the match to TRBD2 covers 8 bases. The CDR3 contains 17 residues. Germline values: CDR1 DFQATT, CDR2 SNEGSKA (reference sequence). The V and J ends lost 1 base and 0 bases, in that order; junction bases with no gene match: 9. The CDR3 loop is CSARGWGSGESTDTQYF. The DNA of the CDR3 is TGCAGTGCTAGAGGGTGGGGTAGCGGGGAAAGCACAGATACGCAGTATTTT.

This clonotype was picked up many times. The chain has TRBV7-9 and TRBJ2-7, with D possibly being TRBD2 (5 bases). V shed 5 bases and J shed 0 bases, with 14 bases lying between them. Germline V CDR1 and CDR2: SEHNR, FQNEAQ (reference sequence). This CDR3 is 15 amino acids long. The CDR3 coding sequence is TGTGCCAGCAGCGAGGGAAGCTCTCTCTCCTACGAGCAGTACTTC. It is translated as CASSEGSSLSYEQYF. Looking up the rest from reference TRBV7-9 and TRBJ2-7 gives the full variable domain: DTGVSQNPRHKITKRGQNVTFRCDPISEHNRLYWYRQTLGQGPEFLTYFQNEAQLEKSRLLSDRFSAERPKGSFSTLEIQRTEQGDSAMYLCASSEGSSLSYEQYFGPGTRLTVT.

The genes are TRBV6-5 and TRBJ2-5; D ambiguous. Germline loops: CDR1 MNHEY, CDR2 SVGAGI. CDR3 length: 14 residues. V shed 2 bases and J shed 3 bases, with 10 bases lying between them. CDR3 in amino acids: CASSYRANKETQYF. CDR3 DNA sequence: TGTGCCAGCAGTTACCGCGCGAATAAAGAGACCCAGTACTTC.

The rearrangement uses TRBV7-8 and TRBJ1-6; a weak D match, TRBD1 (6 bases). This CDR3 spans 16 amino acids. The V end was cut by 5 bases, the J end by 6 bases, with 17 bases between. The germline gives CDR1 SGHVS, CDR2 FQNEAQ. The CDR3 loop is CASSLKQGSGNSPLHF. DNA of the CDR3: TGTGCCAGCAGCCTAAAACAGGGATCGGGTAATTCACCCCTCCACTTT.

The V and J genes are TRBV4-3 and TRBJ2-7; 9 bases line up with TRBD2. This CDR3 region has 15 residues. Germline lookup yields CDR1 LGHNA and CDR2 YSLEER. The V gene end was trimmed by 0 bases and the J gene end by 3 bases; junction bases not matched to a gene: 3. CDR3 coding DNA: TGCGCCAGCAGCCAAGAGATTAGCGGGGGCTACGAGCAGTACTTC. Its translation: CASSQEISGGYEQYF.

The chain has TRBV20-1 and TRBJ2-3; D gene unclear. V lost 5 bases to trimming and J lost 1 base, with 16 bases between them. Per germline, CDR1 DFQATT and CDR2 SNEGSKA (reference sequence). This CDR3 has 15 amino acids. The CDR3 spells CSAPPLAWGTDTQYF. The CDR3 bases are TGCAGTGCTCCCCCCCTGGCGTGGGGCACAGATACGCAGTATTTT.

This clonotype was seen a handful of times. V is TRBV5-1 and J is TRBJ1-1, with D perhaps matching TRBD1 (6 bases). The CDR3 extends over 14 amino acids. In germline, CDR1 is SGHRS, CDR2 YFSETQ. V lost 4 bases to trimming and J lost 4 bases, with 14 bases between them. The CDR3 region is CASSVTRGGTEAFF. The CDR3 DNA reads as TGCGCCAGCAGCGTGACCAGGGGTGGCACTGAAGCTTTCTTT.

This clonotype occurred a few times. The chain carries TRBV12-3 or TRBV12-4 and TRBJ1-5; 7 bases fit TRBD1. J was trimmed by 1 base and V by 7 bases; bases with no gene match: 4. The CDR3 runs to 14 residues. This CDR3 reads CASTLGQSNQPQHF. As DNA, the CDR3 is TGTGCCAGCACCCTGGGACAGAGCAATCAGCCCCAGCATTTT.

This clonotype appeared many times. The rearrangement joins TRBV12-3 or TRBV12-4 to TRBJ1-5; D is possibly TRBD1 (5 bases). This CDR3 spans 15 amino acids. Deletions cut 4 bases from V and 2 bases from J, with 12 bases between. The CDR3 loop is CASSSDRGGNQPQHF. CDR3 DNA sequence: TGTGCCAGCAGTTCCGACCGGGGGGGCAATCAGCCCCAGCATTTT.

This clonotype was found a few times. The chain links TRBV19 to TRBJ1-4; 8 bases line up with TRBD1. The germline V gene encodes CDR1 LNHDA and CDR2 SQIVND (reference sequence). There are 15 residues in the CDR3. J lost 7 bases, V lost 6 bases, and 10 bases had no gene match. CDR3 sequence reads: CASSLGQGRGEKLFF. The CDR3 nucleotides read TGTGCCAGTAGCCTCGGACAGGGCAGGGGTGAAAAACTGTTTTTT.

The gene calls are TRBV6-1 and TRBJ2-1; 7 bases map to TRBD2. The CDR3 is 15 amino acids. Germline V gives CDR1 MNHNS, CDR2 SASEGT. The V segment lost 6 bases and the J segment 5 bases; nucleotides outside the gene matches: 10. The CDR3 here is CASSGLGVVNNEQFF. DNA for the CDR3: TGTGCCAGCAGCGGACTAGGGGTAGTAAACAATGAGCAGTTCTTC.

The CDR3 here is CASSVAGRGHIRDGYTF. In nucleotides, the CDR3 is TGTGCCAGCAGCGTCGCTGGCAGGGGGCACATCCGAGATGGCTACACCTTC. The V gene is TRBV9, the J gene TRBJ1-2; 8 bases agree with TRBD1. Germline V lookup: CDR1 SGDLS, CDR2 YYNGEE. The CDR3 covers 17 residues. The J segment lost 6 bases and the V segment lost 2 bases, leaving 15 bases of the junction unmatched.

V is TRBV30 and J is TRBJ2-5; D perhaps matches TRBD1 (6 bases). CDR3 length equals 14 residues. Trimming removed 5 bases at V and 2 bases at J, with 15 bases between. In germline, CDR1 is GTSNPN, CDR2 SVGIG (reference sequence). In nucleotides, the CDR3 is TGTGCCTGGGGCCGCGGACAGCGTCAAGAGACCCAGTACTTC. It encodes CAWGRGQRQETQYF. The full variable domain, rest sourced from reference TRBV30 and TRBJ2-5, is SQTIHQWPATLVQPVGSPLSLECTVEGTSNPNLYWYRQAAGRGLQLLFYSVGIGQISSEVPQNLSASRPQDRQFILSSKKLLLSDSGFYLCAWGRGQRQETQYFGPGTRLLVL.

This rearrangement joins TRBV12-3 or TRBV12-4 to TRBJ1-1; TRBD1 matches at 7 bases. The CDR3 contains 14 residues. V lost 6 bases to trimming and J lost 4 bases; unmatched junction nucleotides: 8. The CDR3 reads CASSTDRVGTEAFF. The CDR3 DNA sequence: TGTGCCAGCAGCACCGACAGGGTTGGCACTGAAGCTTTCTTT.

The rearrangement links TRBV7-9 to TRBJ1-2, with D perhaps matching TRBD1 (5 bases). CDR3 length equals 13 residues. Trimming took off 3 bases at V and 8 bases at J, with 13 bases between the two ends. The germline V gene encodes CDR1 SEHNR and CDR2 FQNEAQ (reference sequence). This chain's CDR3 is CASSLETARGYTF. CDR3 nucleotides: TGTGCCAGCAGCTTGGAGACAGCAAGAGGCTACACCTTC.

The J gene is TRBJ2-7, the V gene TRBV20-1, with D possibly TRBD2 on 6 matching bases. V was shortened by 5 bases and J by 0 bases, with 8 bases between the two germline ends. The CDR3 contains 12 residues. Germline V gives CDR1 DFQATT, CDR2 SNEGSKA (reference sequence). The CDR3 DNA is TGCAGTGCTGGGACTCTCTCCTACGAGCAGTACTTC. It translates to CSAGTLSYEQYF.

This clonotype was observed a few times. CDR3 loop: CASSFYRESNQPQHF. The CDR3 nucleotides are TGTGCCAGCAGCTTCTACAGGGAAAGCAATCAGCCCCAGCATTTT. V gene TRBV7-9 combines with J gene TRBJ1-5, with D possibly TRBD1 on 6 matching bases. Germline assignment: CDR1 SEHNR and CDR2 FQNEAQ (reference sequence). The CDR3 runs to 15 residues. V was pared by 3 bases and J by 1 base, with 10 bases between. Looking up the rest from reference TRBV7-9 and TRBJ1-5 gives the full variable domain: DTGVSQNPRHKITKRGQNVTFRCDPISEHNRLYWYRQTLGQGPEFLTYFQNEAQLEKSRLLSDRFSAERPKGSFSTLEIQRTEQGDSAMYLCASSFYRESNQPQHFGDGTRLSIL.

V gene TRBV14 combines with J gene TRBJ2-1; the match to TRBD2 covers 11 bases. The junction had 3 bases not matched to a gene; V was cut back by 0 bases and J by 8 bases. This CDR3 comprises 15 residues. CDR1 and CDR2 from the germline V gene are SGHDN and FVKESK. The CDR3 nucleotides are TGTGCCAGCAGCCAAGACACTAGCGGGAGAGATGAGCAGTTCTTC. Translation: CASSQDTSGRDEQFF.

The chain is built from TRBV5-1 and TRBJ1-1; 7 bases are shared with TRBD1. The CDR3 consists of 14 residues. Trimming cost V 4 bases and J 5 bases; bases outside gene matches: 8. Germline V gives CDR1 SGHRS, CDR2 YFSETQ. DNA for the CDR3: TGCGCCAGCAGCAAGACAGGGACGGGGACTGAAGCTTTCTTT. Its translation: CASSKTGTGTEAFF.

This clonotype came up a few times. This rearrangement joins TRBV27 to TRBJ2-5; tentative D call: TRBD2 (5 bases). The germline V gene encodes CDR1 MNHEY and CDR2 SMNVEV (reference sequence). The CDR3 covers 14 residues. The V end lost 4 bases, the J end lost 5 bases, and 14 bases lay between the germline ends. The CDR3 DNA sequence: TGTGCCAGCAGTTCGGTCCCCCCGGGGGAGACCCAGTACTTC. Translation: CASSSVPPGETQYF.

In its sample, this clonotype was seen a few times. This chain connects TRBV20-1 to TRBJ1-2; weak D call: TRBD1 (5 bases). CDR1 and CDR2 (germline): DFQATT, SNEGSKA (reference sequence). Trimming left V 1 base short and J 3 bases short, with 12 bases between. The CDR3 runs 14 residues. CDR3 DNA: TGCAGTGCTAGAGGGGGCGGGAAGGACTATGGCTACACCTTC. Protein: CSARGGGKDYGYTF.

The CDR3: CASSQGQALNEKLFF. In nucleotides, the CDR3 is TGCGCCAGCAGCCAAGGACAGGCCCTTAATGAAAAACTGTTTTTT. The J gene is TRBJ1-4, the V gene TRBV4-1; D might be TRBD1 (6 bases). V was clipped by 1 base and J by 4 bases, with 10 bases between them. The CDR3 spans 15 residues. Germline V gene sequence: CDR1 MGHRA, CDR2 YSYEKL.

This clonotype has more than one count but fewer than ten. The chain links TRBV4-1 to TRBJ2-7; 8 bases align to TRBD1. V lost 4 bases to trimming and J lost 3 bases; unmatched junction nucleotides: 5. Germline V gene sequence: CDR1 MGHRA, CDR2 YSYEKL. The CDR3 totals 14 residues. For the CDR3, the DNA is TGCGCCAGCAGCCCCGTAGGACAGGGCTACGAGCAGTACTTC. Translating it yields CASSPVGQGYEQYF.